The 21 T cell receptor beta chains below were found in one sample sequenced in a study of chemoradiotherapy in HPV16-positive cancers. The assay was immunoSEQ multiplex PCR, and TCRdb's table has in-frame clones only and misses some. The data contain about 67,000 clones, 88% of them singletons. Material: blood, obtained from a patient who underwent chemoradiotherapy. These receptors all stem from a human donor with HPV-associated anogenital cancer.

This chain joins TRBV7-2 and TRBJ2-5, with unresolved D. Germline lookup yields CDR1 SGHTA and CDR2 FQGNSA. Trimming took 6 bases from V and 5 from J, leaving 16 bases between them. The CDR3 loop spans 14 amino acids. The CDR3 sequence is CASRAEPLGETQYF. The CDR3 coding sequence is TGTGCCAGCAGGGCAGAGCCCTTGGGTGAGACCCAGTACTTC.

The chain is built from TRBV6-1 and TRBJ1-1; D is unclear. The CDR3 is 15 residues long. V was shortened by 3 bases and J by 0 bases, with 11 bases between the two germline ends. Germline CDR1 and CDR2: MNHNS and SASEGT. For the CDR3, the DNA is TGTGCCAGCAGTGACCCCACACTAATGAACACTGAAGCTTTCTTT. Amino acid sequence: CASSDPTLMNTEAFF.

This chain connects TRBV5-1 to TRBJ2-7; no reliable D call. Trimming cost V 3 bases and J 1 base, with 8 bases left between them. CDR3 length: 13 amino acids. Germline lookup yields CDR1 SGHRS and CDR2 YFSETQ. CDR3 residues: CASSSTRSYEQYF. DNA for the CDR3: TGCGCCAGCAGCTCGACTCGGTCCTACGAGCAGTACTTC.

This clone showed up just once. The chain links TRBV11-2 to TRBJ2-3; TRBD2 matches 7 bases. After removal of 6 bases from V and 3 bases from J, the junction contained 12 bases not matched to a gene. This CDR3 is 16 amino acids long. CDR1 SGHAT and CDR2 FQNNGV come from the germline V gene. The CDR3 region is CASRAQRELGTDTQYF. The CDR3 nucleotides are TGTGCCAGCAGGGCGCAGCGGGAATTGGGAACAGATACGCAGTATTTT.

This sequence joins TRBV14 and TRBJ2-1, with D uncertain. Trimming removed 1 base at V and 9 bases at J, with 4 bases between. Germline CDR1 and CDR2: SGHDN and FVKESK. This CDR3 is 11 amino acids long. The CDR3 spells CASSQVSEQFF. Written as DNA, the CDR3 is TGTGCCAGCAGCCAAGTGTCTGAGCAGTTCTTC.

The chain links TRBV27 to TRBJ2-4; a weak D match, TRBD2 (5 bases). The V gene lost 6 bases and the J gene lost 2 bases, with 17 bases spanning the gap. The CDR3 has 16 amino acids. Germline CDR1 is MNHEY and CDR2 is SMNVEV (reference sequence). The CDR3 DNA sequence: TGTGCCAGCAGCCCGGCCGGGGTCTGGTCCAAAAACATTCAGTACTTC. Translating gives CASSPAGVWSKNIQYF.

The CDR3 sequence: CASSETGIYNEQFF. The CDR3, as DNA: TGTGCCAGCAGTGAGACAGGGATTTACAATGAGCAGTTCTTC. V usage is TRBV28 and J usage is TRBJ2-1; 7 nucleotides line up with TRBD1. Unmatched junction bases numbered 5, after V lost 5 bases and J lost 4 bases. The CDR3 length is 14 residues. Per germline, CDR1 MDHEN and CDR2 SYDVKM.

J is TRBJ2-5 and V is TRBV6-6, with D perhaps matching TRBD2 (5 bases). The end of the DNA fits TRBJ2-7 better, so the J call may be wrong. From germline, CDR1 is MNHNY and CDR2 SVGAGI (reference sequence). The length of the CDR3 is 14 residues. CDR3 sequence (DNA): TGTGCCAGCAGTTACGGGCGGGCCCGGGGCGAGCAGTACTTC. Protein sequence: CASSYGRARGEQYF.

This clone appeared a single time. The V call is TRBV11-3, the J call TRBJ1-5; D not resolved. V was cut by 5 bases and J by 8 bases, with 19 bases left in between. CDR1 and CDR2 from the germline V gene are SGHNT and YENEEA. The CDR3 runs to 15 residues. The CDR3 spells CASSPDWVREKPQHF. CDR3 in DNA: TGTGCCAGCAGCCCGGATTGGGTCAGAGAAAAGCCCCAGCATTTT.

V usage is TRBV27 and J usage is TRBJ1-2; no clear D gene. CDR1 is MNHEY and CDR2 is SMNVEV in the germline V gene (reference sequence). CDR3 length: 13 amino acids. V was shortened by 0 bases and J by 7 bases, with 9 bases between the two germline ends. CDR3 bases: TGTGCCAGCAGTTTATCAACTGAAGGTGGCTACACCTTC. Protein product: CASSLSTEGGYTF.

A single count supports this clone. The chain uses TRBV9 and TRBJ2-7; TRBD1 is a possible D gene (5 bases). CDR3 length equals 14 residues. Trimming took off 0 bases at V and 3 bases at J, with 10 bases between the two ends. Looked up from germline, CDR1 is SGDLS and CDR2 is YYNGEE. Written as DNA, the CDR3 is TGTGCCAGCAGCGTAGGGCCAGGGATCTACGAGCAGTACTTC. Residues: CASSVGPGIYEQYF.

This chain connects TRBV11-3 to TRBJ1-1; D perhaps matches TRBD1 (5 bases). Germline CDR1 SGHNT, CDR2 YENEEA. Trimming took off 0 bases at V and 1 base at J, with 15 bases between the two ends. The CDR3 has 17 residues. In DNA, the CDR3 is TGTGCCAGCAGCTTAGATACCATTGGGACCCAGAACACTGAAGCTTTCTTT. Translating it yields CASSLDTIGTQNTEAFF.

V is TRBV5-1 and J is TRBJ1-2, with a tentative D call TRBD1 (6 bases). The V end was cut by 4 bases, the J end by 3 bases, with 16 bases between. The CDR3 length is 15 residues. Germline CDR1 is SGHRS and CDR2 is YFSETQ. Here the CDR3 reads CASSLGTPQDYGYTF. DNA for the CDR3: TGCGCCAGCAGCCTGGGGACACCCCAGGACTATGGCTACACCTTC.

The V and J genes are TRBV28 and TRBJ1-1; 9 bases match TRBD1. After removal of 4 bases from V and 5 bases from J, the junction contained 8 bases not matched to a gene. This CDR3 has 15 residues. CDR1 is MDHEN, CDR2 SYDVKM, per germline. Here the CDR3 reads CASSSPQGAGTEAFF. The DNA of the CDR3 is TGTGCCAGCAGTTCGCCACAGGGGGCAGGGACTGAAGCTTTCTTT.

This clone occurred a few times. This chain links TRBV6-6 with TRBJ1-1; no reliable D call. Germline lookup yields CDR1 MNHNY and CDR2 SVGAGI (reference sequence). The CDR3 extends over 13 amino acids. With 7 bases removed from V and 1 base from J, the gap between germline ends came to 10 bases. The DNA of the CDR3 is TGTGCCAGCACTGTGAACGCGAACACTGAAGCTTTCTTT. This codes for CASTVNANTEAFF.

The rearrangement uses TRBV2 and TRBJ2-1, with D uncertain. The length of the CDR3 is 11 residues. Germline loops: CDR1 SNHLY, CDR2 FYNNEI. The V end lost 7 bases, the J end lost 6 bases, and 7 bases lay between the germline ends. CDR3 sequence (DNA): TGTGCCAGCACAGACTTCAATGAGCAGTTCTTC. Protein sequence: CASTDFNEQFF.

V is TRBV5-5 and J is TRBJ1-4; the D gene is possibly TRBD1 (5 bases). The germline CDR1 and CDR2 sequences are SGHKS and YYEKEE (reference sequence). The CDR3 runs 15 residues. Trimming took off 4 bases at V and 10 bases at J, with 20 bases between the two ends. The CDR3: CASSLGQGRGGKLFF. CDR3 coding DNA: TGTGCCAGCAGCCTTGGGCAGGGACGCGGAGGAAAACTGTTTTTT. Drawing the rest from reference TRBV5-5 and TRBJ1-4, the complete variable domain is DAGVTQSPTHLIKTRGQQVTLRCSPISGHKSVSWYQQVLGQGPQFIFQYYEKEERGRGNFPDRFSARQFPNYSSELNVNALLLGDSALYLCASSLGQGRGGKLFFGSGTQLSVL.

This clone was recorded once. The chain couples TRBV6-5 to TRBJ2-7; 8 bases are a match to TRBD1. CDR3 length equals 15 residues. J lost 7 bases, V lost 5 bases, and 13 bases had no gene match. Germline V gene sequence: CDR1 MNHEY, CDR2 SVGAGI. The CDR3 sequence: CASSRAGTGSEEQYF. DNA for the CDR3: TGTGCCAGCAGTCGAGCCGGGACAGGATCAGAGGAGCAGTACTTC.

For the CDR3, the DNA is TGTGCCAGCTCACCCCCAATCCGTGACAGTTGGAACGACGAGCAGTACTTC. This gives the protein CASSPPIRDSWNDEQYF. V usage is TRBV18 and J usage is TRBJ2-7; perhaps TRBD1 as D (5 bases). V lost 3 bases to trimming and J lost 5 bases, with 23 bases between them. Germline CDR1 reads KGHSH; CDR2 reads LQKENI. The CDR3 runs to 17 residues.

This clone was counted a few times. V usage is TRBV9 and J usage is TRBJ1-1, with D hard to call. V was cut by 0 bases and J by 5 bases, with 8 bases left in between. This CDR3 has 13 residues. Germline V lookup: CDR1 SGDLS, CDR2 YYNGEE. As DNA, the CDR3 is TGTGCCAGCAGCGTAGGGAGAGCGACTGAAGCTTTCTTT. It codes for CASSVGRATEAFF.

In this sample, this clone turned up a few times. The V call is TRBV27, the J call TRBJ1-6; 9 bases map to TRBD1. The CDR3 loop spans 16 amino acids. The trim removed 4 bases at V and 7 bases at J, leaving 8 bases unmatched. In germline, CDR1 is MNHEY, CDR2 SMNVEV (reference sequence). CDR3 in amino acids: CASSSPGTGPNSPLHF. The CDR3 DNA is TGTGCCAGCAGTTCGCCTGGGACAGGGCCGAATTCACCCCTCCACTTT.